The 24 T cell receptor beta chains listed next were all sequenced from one sample in a study of technical replicates of blood from a handful of donors. Profiling relied on immunoSEQ multiplex PCR, and the TCRdb table lists in-frame clones only, not all of them. The sample yields approximately 69,000 clones, approximately 89% seen once. Sequencing input: PBMCs. Receptors were obtained from a human donor in good health. Some clones in this sample may be carry-over from other donors' samples.

The chain links TRBV5-6 to TRBJ2-3; 14 nucleotides match TRBD2. Trimming removed 2 bases from V and 3 bases from J; junction bases left unmatched: 5. CDR3 size: 17 residues. From germline, CDR1 is SGHDT and CDR2 YYEEEE. The CDR3 reads CASSFGLAGGRTDTQYF. In nucleotides, the CDR3 is TGTGCCAGCAGCTTCGGACTAGCGGGAGGAAGGACAGATACGCAGTATTTT.

The chain uses TRBV27 and TRBJ1-6, with 7 bases lining up with TRBD1. The CDR3 spans 14 residues. With 6 bases clipped from V and 6 bases from J, the junction kept 5 bases outside the gene matches. The germline gives CDR1 MNHEY, CDR2 SMNVEV (reference sequence). The CDR3 region has the DNA TGTGCCAGCAGCTTGGGACAGCGTAATTCACCCCTCCACTTT. Residues: CASSLGQRNSPLHF.

The gene calls are TRBV15 and TRBJ1-5; possibly TRBD1 for D (6 bases). The V gene lost 5 bases and the J gene lost 5 bases, with 22 bases spanning the gap. The length of the CDR3 is 17 residues. Germline CDR1 reads LNHNV; CDR2 reads YYDKDF (reference sequence). The CDR3 bases are TGTGCCACCAGCTCCCGAAGGAGAGGGACATCGCATCAGCCCCAGCATTTT. Amino acid sequence: CATSSRRRGTSHQPQHF.

This sequence joins TRBV13 and TRBJ2-3; 10 nucleotides align to TRBD1. Trimming at V came to 2 bases and at J to 5 bases, leaving 7 bases not matched to a gene. The CDR3 spans 16 residues. CDR1 is PRHDT and CDR2 is FYEKMQ in the germline V gene (reference sequence). As DNA, the CDR3 is TGTGCCAGCAGCTTAAGGGACAGGGGAATCATAGATACGCAGTATTTT. Protein product: CASSLRDRGIIDTQYF.

The chain carries TRBV28 and TRBJ2-3; 9 bases are a match to TRBD2. The CDR3 extends over 15 amino acids. J lost 6 bases, V lost 1 base, and 5 bases had no gene match. Germline CDR1 and CDR2: MDHEN and SYDVKM. The chain's CDR3 is CASSLSGTSLDTQYF. The CDR3 nucleotides read TGTGCCAGCAGTTTATCAGGGACTAGCTTGGATACGCAGTATTTT.

The V and J genes are TRBV23-1 and TRBJ2-2; 11 bases map to TRBD1. TRBV23-1 carries the ORF label, with uncertain function. The CDR3 length is 18 residues. V lost 4 bases to trimming and J lost 3 bases; unmatched junction nucleotides: 10. The CDR3 sequence: CASSPRTGGSTDTGELFF. DNA for the CDR3: TGCGCCAGCAGTCCCCGGACAGGGGGCTCTACGGACACCGGGGAGCTGTTTTTT.

The gene calls are TRBV7-2 and TRBJ2-2; 8 bases agree with TRBD2. The CDR3 extends over 15 amino acids. Germline assignment: CDR1 SGHTA and CDR2 FQGNSA. V lost 5 bases and J lost 3; bases outside the gene matches: 5. The CDR3, as DNA: TGTGCCAGCAGCCAGCGGCGGGGGGACACCGGGGAGCTGTTTTTT. Amino acids: CASSQRRGDTGELFF.

This clone was observed a single time. The CDR3 bases are TGCGCCAGCAGTGCGGGACAGGGAAATTACTATGGCTACACCTTC. Encoded protein: CASSAGQGNYYGYTF. The chain is built from TRBV10-2 and TRBJ1-2, with 9 bases lining up with TRBD1. Looked up from germline, CDR1 is WSHSY and CDR2 is SAAADI. The V and J ends lost 4 bases and 3 bases, in that order; junction bases with no gene match: 6. CDR3 length equals 15 residues.

CDR3 DNA: TGTGCCAGTAGTGCTATCGACAGCTTTAATCAGCCCCAGCATTTT. The encoded protein is CASSAIDSFNQPQHF. V is TRBV19 and J is TRBJ1-5; a weak D match, TRBD1 (5 bases). The CDR3 is 15 residues long. Trimming cost V 5 bases and J 4 bases, with 15 bases left between them. Germline loops: CDR1 LNHDA, CDR2 SQIVND (reference sequence).

J is TRBJ1-5 and V is TRBV27, with a weak D call TRBD1 (6 bases). CDR3 length: 15 residues. V was trimmed by 2 bases and J by 7 bases, leaving 15 bases between them. CDR1 and CDR2 (germline): MNHEY, SMNVEV (reference sequence). The CDR3 coding sequence is TGTGCCAGCAGTTTAGGGTGGGGGCTGGAACAGCCCCAGCATTTT. This codes for CASSLGWGLEQPQHF.

The chain employs TRBV27 and TRBJ2-5, with D possibly matching TRBD1 (5 bases). The germline CDR1 and CDR2 sequences are MNHEY and SMNVEV (reference sequence). V lost 4 bases, J lost 0 bases, and 12 bases lay in between. The CDR3 spans 15 residues. The CDR3 DNA is TGTGCCAGCAGTTCGTGGGGCAGGGACCAAGAGACCCAGTACTTC. The encoded protein is CASSSWGRDQETQYF.

The CDR3 DNA reads TGTGCTAGTGGATCCAGCGGGTCTCTAAACGAGCAGTACTTC. It encodes CASGSSGSLNEQYF. This rearrangement joins TRBV12-5 to TRBJ2-7; D may be TRBD2 (6 bases). Trimming took off 6 bases at V and 5 bases at J, with 17 bases between the two ends. The CDR3 has 14 amino acids. Germline V gene data show CDR1 as LGHNT and CDR2 as FRNRAP.

V gene TRBV7-9 combines with J gene TRBJ2-7, with 7 bases fitting TRBD1. The V gene's germline CDR1 is SEHNR and CDR2 FQNEAQ (reference sequence). The V and J ends lost 4 bases and 5 bases, in that order; junction bases with no gene match: 20. There are 18 residues in the CDR3. The chain's CDR3 is CASSSPREDRASGDEQYF. The CDR3 DNA reads as TGTGCCAGCAGCTCACCCCGAGAAGACAGGGCTTCTGGGGACGAGCAGTACTTC.

The chain combines TRBV6-1 with TRBJ2-3, with 7 bases matching TRBD1. Germline V gene sequence: CDR1 MNHNS, CDR2 SASEGT. The CDR3 contains 14 residues. The junction had 4 bases not matched to a gene; V was cut back by 7 bases and J by 0 bases. CDR3 nucleotides: TGTGCCAGCACTACAGGGGATAGCACAGATACGCAGTATTTT. Translating gives CASTTGDSTDTQYF.

The chain couples TRBV7-2 to TRBJ2-3; 10 bases match TRBD2. CDR3 length equals 16 residues. V was pared by 4 bases and J by 1 base, with 5 bases of the junction left unmatched. Germline V lookup: CDR1 SGHTA, CDR2 FQGNSA. The CDR3 loop reads CASSYTAGGRTDTQYF. The CDR3 region has the DNA TGTGCCAGCAGCTACACAGCGGGGGGGCGCACAGATACGCAGTATTTT.

The CDR3 region has the DNA TGTGCCAGCAGCTTGGGACTAGCGGGAGGGGCAGATACGCAGTATTTT. Translated: CASSLGLAGGADTQYF. This rearrangement joins TRBV5-5 to TRBJ2-3, with 14 nucleotides matching TRBD2. J was trimmed by 4 bases and V by 0 bases; bases with no gene match: 1. Germline V CDR1 and CDR2: SGHKS, YYEKEE (reference sequence). The CDR3 contains 16 residues.

Remarks on this clone: Other DNA sequences from this sample encode an identical CDR3 as well. The V call is TRBV29-1, the J call TRBJ1-1, with TRBD1 matching over 8 bases. V lost 6 bases and J lost 1; bases outside the gene matches: 1. Germline V lookup: CDR1 SQVTM, CDR2 ANQGSEA. The CDR3 loop spans 12 amino acids. The DNA of the CDR3 is TGCAGCGTCGACAGGGGGAACACTGAAGCTTTCTTT. This encodes CSVDRGNTEAFF.

The gene calls are TRBV10-3 and TRBJ1-5; TRBD1 matches at 9 bases. CDR3 length: 14 residues. V dropped 6 bases and J dropped 4; count of bases not matched to a gene: 4. The germline V gene encodes CDR1 ENHRY and CDR2 SYGVKD. The chain's CDR3 is CAIRAGTGNQPQHF. CDR3 nucleotides: TGTGCCATCAGGGCCGGGACAGGGAATCAGCCCCAGCATTTT.

The chain employs TRBV10-3 and TRBJ2-3; D unclear. Germline CDR1 and CDR2: ENHRY and SYGVKD. Trimming cost V 7 bases and J 4 bases, with 18 bases left between them. The CDR3 consists of 15 residues. CDR3 in amino acids: CAINSFRSISDTQYF. CDR3 sequence (DNA): TGTGCCATCAATAGTTTCAGGTCGATTTCAGATACGCAGTATTTT.

The genes are TRBV2 and TRBJ1-6, with 8 bases matching TRBD1. The CDR3 is 14 residues long. V was pared by 9 bases and J by 0 bases, with 1 base of the junction left unmatched. Per the germline V gene, CDR1 is SNHLY and CDR2 is FYNNEI. The DNA of the CDR3 is TGTGCCAGTACAGGGGGCTCCTATAATTCACCCCTCCACTTT. Protein sequence: CASTGGSYNSPLHF.

This chain links TRBV7-9 with TRBJ2-7; maybe TRBD2 (6 bases). There are 12 residues in the CDR3. V lost 8 bases and J lost 7, with 15 bases in between. Germline V lookup: CDR1 SEHNR, CDR2 FQNEAQ (reference sequence). In DNA, the CDR3 is TGTGCCAGCGTAAATAGAGGAGGGGAGCAGTACTTC. It is translated as CASVNRGGEQYF.

V and J are TRBV4-3 and TRBJ1-1; 9 bases line up with TRBD1. The CDR3 loop spans 17 amino acids. Germline-derived CDR1 and CDR2 are LGHNA and YSLEER. J was trimmed by 6 bases and V by 3 bases; bases with no gene match: 14. The CDR3 loop is CASSHAKGQGPRAEAFF. In DNA, the CDR3 is TGCGCCAGCAGCCATGCCAAGGGACAGGGTCCAAGGGCTGAAGCTTTCTTT.

V gene TRBV5-1 combines with J gene TRBJ2-2; 7 nucleotides align to TRBD1. V lost 4 bases and J lost 1; bases outside the gene matches: 1. In germline, CDR1 is SGHRS, CDR2 YFSETQ. The CDR3 totals 14 residues. CDR3 loop: CASSRDRNTGELFF. DNA of the CDR3: TGCGCCAGCAGCCGGGACAGGAACACCGGGGAGCTGTTTTTT.

V and J are TRBV30 and TRBJ2-7, with D possibly being TRBD1 (8 bases). V lost 4 bases to trimming and J lost 4 bases, with 17 bases between them. CDR3 length: 14 residues. Per germline, CDR1 GTSNPN and CDR2 SVGIG (reference sequence). The CDR3 region has the DNA TGTGCCTGGAACAGGGGGACTACCTCTTACGAGCAGTACTTC. It yields the protein CAWNRGTTSYEQYF. Full variable domain (missing parts from reference TRBV30 and TRBJ2-7): SQTIHQWPATLVQPVGSPLSLECTVEGTSNPNLYWYRQAAGRGLQLLFYSVGIGQISSEVPQNLSASRPQDRQFILSSKKLLLSDSGFYLCAWNRGTTSYEQYFGPGTRLTVT.